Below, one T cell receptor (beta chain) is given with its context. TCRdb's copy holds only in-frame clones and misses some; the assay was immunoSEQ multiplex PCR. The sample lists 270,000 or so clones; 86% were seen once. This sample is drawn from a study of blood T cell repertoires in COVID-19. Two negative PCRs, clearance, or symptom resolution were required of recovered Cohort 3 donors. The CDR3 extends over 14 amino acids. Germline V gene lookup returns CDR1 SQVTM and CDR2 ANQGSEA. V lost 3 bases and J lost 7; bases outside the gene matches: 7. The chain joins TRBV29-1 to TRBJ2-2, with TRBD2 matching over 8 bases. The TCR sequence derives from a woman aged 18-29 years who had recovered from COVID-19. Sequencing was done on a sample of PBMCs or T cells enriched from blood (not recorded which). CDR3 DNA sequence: TGCAGCGTTGATAGGGGCGGGAGGAACGGGGAGCTGTTTTTT. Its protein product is CSVDRGGRNGELFF.